The 8 T cell receptor beta chains given below trace back to one sample, sequenced in a study of radiation and T cells in renal cell carcinoma. Only in-frame clones appear in the TCRdb table, and some are missing; sequencing was by immunoSEQ multiplex PCR. The sample has some 10,000 clones, approximately 68% seen once. Noted treatment: treatment-naive control, cytoreductive nephrectomy. The material was tumor tissue, obtained from a patient whose treatment was nephrectomy without radiotherapy. The receptors were sampled from a man between 60 and 70 years old with renal cell carcinoma.

The V call is TRBV5-1, the J call TRBJ2-7; D may be TRBD2 (6 bases). The CDR3 extends over 15 amino acids. Germline V gene lookup returns CDR1 SGHRS and CDR2 YFSETQ. V was clipped by 4 bases and J by 3 bases, with 17 bases between them. CDR3 residues: CASSVNSGTFYEQYF. The CDR3 DNA follows: TGCGCCAGCAGCGTCAACTCCGGGACTTTCTACGAGCAGTACTTC.

This chain uses TRBV11-2 with TRBJ1-1; D remains ambiguous. The germline gives CDR1 SGHAT, CDR2 FQNNGV. The CDR3 has 13 residues. V was trimmed by 1 base and J by 1 base, leaving 4 bases between them. The CDR3: CASSLGQNTEAFF. Here the CDR3 DNA reads TGTGCCAGCAGCTTAGGACAGAACACTGAAGCTTTCTTT.

The CDR3, as DNA: TGTGCCAGCAAGACGCCAGGGGCCTACGAGCAGTACTTC. It specifies CASKTPGAYEQYF. The chain links TRBV28 to TRBJ2-7; weak D call: TRBD1 (6 bases). V lost 7 bases to trimming and J lost 2 bases, with 12 bases between them. Germline V gene lookup returns CDR1 MDHEN and CDR2 SYDVKM. The CDR3 loop spans 13 amino acids. Using reference TRBV28 and TRBJ2-7 for the parts outside the CDR3, the full variable domain is DVKVTQSSRYLVKRTGEKVFLECVQDMDHENMFWYRQDPGLGLRLIYFSYDVKMKEKGDIPEGYSVSREKKERFSLILESASTNQTSMYLCASKTPGAYEQYFGPGTRLTVT.

The chain links TRBV2 to TRBJ2-5; 10 nucleotides align to TRBD2. The CDR3 length is 15 residues. V shed 0 bases and J 6 bases; nucleotides not matched to a gene: 4. Germline V CDR1 and CDR2: SNHLY, FYNNEI. CDR3 loop: CASSEASGGLKTQYF. The DNA for the CDR3 is TGTGCCAGCAGTGAAGCTAGCGGGGGGTTAAAGACCCAGTACTTC.

The chain combines TRBV13 with TRBJ2-1; the match to TRBD2 covers 9 bases. The CDR3 totals 18 residues. Losses at the gene ends were 1 base for V and 3 bases for J; bases not matched to a gene: 10. CDR1 is PRHDT and CDR2 is FYEKMQ in the germline V gene (reference sequence). The CDR3 DNA is TGTGCCAGCAGCTTAGAACACAGCGGGAGGAATAACTACAATGAGCAGTTCTTC. As protein: CASSLEHSGRNNYNEQFF.

This chain uses TRBV5-4 with TRBJ1-2, with a weak D call TRBD1 (6 bases). Between the trimmed V and J ends, which lost 6 bases and 7 bases, there was a span of 19 bases. There are 14 residues in the CDR3. Looked up from germline, CDR1 is SGHNT and CDR2 is YYREEE (reference sequence). The CDR3 region has the DNA TGTGCCAGCACCCGGTTACAGGGAGTTGGTGGCTACACCTTC. Its translation: CASTRLQGVGGYTF.

The sample holds a few counts of this clone. V usage is TRBV5-1 and J usage is TRBJ2-1; 11 bases align to TRBD2. The CDR3 covers 14 residues. Germline V gene lookup returns CDR1 SGHRS and CDR2 YFSETQ. Losses at the gene ends were 5 bases for V and 4 bases for J; bases not matched to a gene: 2. CDR3 residues: CASRASGGYNEQFF. CDR3 sequence (DNA): TGCGCCAGCAGGGCTAGCGGGGGGTACAATGAGCAGTTCTTC. The variable domain in full, completed from reference TRBV5-1 and TRBJ2-1, reads KAGVTQTPRYLIKTRGQQVTLSCSPISGHRSVSWYQQTPGQGLQFLFEYFSETQRNKGNFPGRFSGRQFSNSRSEMNVSTLELGDSALYLCASRASGGYNEQFFGPGTRLTVL.

This rearrangement joins TRBV4-1 to TRBJ1-2; the D gene is possibly TRBD1 (6 bases). V was clipped by 4 bases and J by 1 base, with 13 bases between them. The CDR3 spans 15 residues. Germline V gene data show CDR1 as MGHRA and CDR2 as YSYEKL. CDR3 DNA sequence: TGCGCCAGCAGCCCTTGGACAGACGGTAACTATGGCTACACCTTC. This sequence encodes CASSPWTDGNYGYTF.